Shown below are 32 T cell receptor beta chains from a single sample sequenced in a study of cytotoxic CD8 clonotypes in ibrutinib-treated CLL. The method was immunoSEQ multiplex PCR; TCRdb's version includes in-frame clones alone and lacks a portion of them. The table records over 70,000 clones, 70% to 80% of them present only once. The sequencing here drew on PBMCs, taken after 12 months of ibrutinib treatment. These receptor sequences come from a human donor with chronic lymphocytic leukemia.

A word on this clone: Other DNA sequences in this sample translate to the same CDR3. The chain recombines TRBV14 with TRBJ2-6; no clear D gene. This CDR3 comprises 15 residues. The V end was cut by 1 base, the J end by 2 bases, with 6 bases between. The germline V gene encodes CDR1 SGHDN and CDR2 FVKESK. CDR3 protein: CASSQVGTGANVLTF. CDR3 in DNA: TGTGCCAGCAGCCAAGTAGGAACTGGGGCCAACGTCCTGACTTTC. Full variable domain (remainder filled in from reference TRBV14 and TRBJ2-6): EAGVTQFPSHSVIEKGQTVTLRCDPISGHDNLYWYRRVMGKEIKFLLHFVKESKQDESGMPNNRFLAERTGGTYSTLKVQPAELEDSGVYFCASSQVGTGANVLTFGAGSRLTVL.

The chain has TRBV5-8 and TRBJ1-4; a weak D match, TRBD1 (5 bases). Between the trimmed V and J ends, which lost 4 bases and 5 bases, there was a span of 15 bases. There are 15 residues in the CDR3. Germline V lookup: CDR1 SGHTS, CDR2 YDEGEE. In nucleotides, the CDR3 is TGTGCCAGCAGCCAGGACACCCCGCCCAATGAAAAACTGTTTTTT. Its protein is CASSQDTPPNEKLFF.

This rearrangement joins TRBV7-2 to TRBJ2-5; tentative D call: TRBD1 (5 bases). Germline-derived CDR1 and CDR2 are SGHTA and FQGNSA. Trimming removed 0 bases from V and 5 bases from J, with 13 bases in between. There are 15 residues in the CDR3. CDR3 sequence: CASSLAAHKGETQYF. The CDR3 DNA reads TGTGCCAGCAGCTTAGCGGCACATAAGGGGGAGACCCAGTACTTC.

The gene calls are TRBV7-2 and TRBJ2-7; TRBD1 matches at 8 bases. V was clipped by 7 bases and J by 2 bases; unmatched bases: 7. CDR1 is SGHTA and CDR2 is FQGNSA in the germline V gene. The CDR3 runs 14 residues. The CDR3 DNA follows: TGTGCCAGCACCCCCGGGACAGGAGCCTACGAGCAGTACTTC. Its translation is CASTPGTGAYEQYF. The full variable domain, in which reference TRBV7-2 and TRBJ2-7 provide the parts outside the CDR3, is GAGVSQSPSNKVTEKGKDVELRCDPISGHTALYWYRQSLGQGLEFLIYFQGNSAPDKSGLPSDRFSAERTGGSVSTLTIQRTQQEDSAVYLCASTPGTGAYEQYFGPGTRLTVT.

This chain uses TRBV20-1 with TRBJ1-1, with D possibly being TRBD1 (6 bases). Germline V CDR1 and CDR2: DFQATT, SNEGSKA (reference sequence). V was trimmed by 3 bases and J by 4 bases, leaving 6 bases between them. The CDR3 spans 11 residues. CDR3 amino acids: CSARGATEAFF. CDR3 in DNA: TGCAGTGCTAGGGGGGCCACTGAAGCTTTCTTT.

The chain recombines TRBV18 with TRBJ2-4; perhaps D is TRBD1 or TRBD2 (5 bases each). CDR1 is KGHSH, CDR2 LQKENI, per germline. With 6 bases removed from V and 6 bases from J, the gap between germline ends came to 12 bases. The CDR3 extends over 13 amino acids. The CDR3 spells CASSGTAVNIQYF. DNA for the CDR3: TGTGCCAGCTCTGGGACCGCAGTAAACATTCAGTACTTC. The full variable domain, completed using reference TRBV18 and TRBJ2-4, is NAGVMQNPRHLVRRRGQEARLRCSPMKGHSHVYWYRQLPEEGLKFMVYLQKENIIDESGMPKERFSAEFPKEGPSILRIQQVVRGDSAAYFCASSGTAVNIQYFGAGTRLSVL.

A few counts support this clone. The chain carries TRBV28 and TRBJ1-3, with D maybe TRBD1 (5 bases). The CDR3 has 17 amino acids. The V gene's germline CDR1 is MDHEN and CDR2 SYDVKM. Trimming left V 2 bases short and J 0 bases short, with 14 bases between. CDR3 DNA: TGTGCCAGCAGTTTAGTGCCCCCAGGGTCCTCTGGAAACACCATATATTTT. As protein: CASSLVPPGSSGNTIYF. Combining the CDR3 with reference TRBV28 and TRBJ1-3 gives the whole variable domain DVKVTQSSRYLVKRTGEKVFLECVQDMDHENMFWYRQDPGLGLRLIYFSYDVKMKEKGDIPEGYSVSREKKERFSLILESASTNQTSMYLCASSLVPPGSSGNTIYFGEGSWLTVV.

This clone has only one observation. This chain joins TRBV5-4 and TRBJ1-5; 7 nucleotides align to TRBD1. Germline V gene lookup returns CDR1 SGHNT and CDR2 YYREEE (reference sequence). The CDR3 sequence is 19 residues long. The ends lost 0 bases at V and 2 bases at J; junction bases unmatched: 14. The CDR3 DNA reads TGTGCCAGCAGCTTGGATAGGGGGCGCGAGGGGGAGGGCAATCAGCCCCAGCATTTT. This sequence encodes CASSLDRGREGEGNQPQHF.

The rearrangement uses TRBV6-5 and TRBJ2-4; TRBD2 is a possible D gene (5 bases). Trimming took 8 bases from V and 0 from J, leaving 11 bases between them. This CDR3 has 14 residues. Germline V gene sequence: CDR1 MNHEY, CDR2 SVGAGI. The CDR3 here is CASRSGLAKNIQYF. The CDR3 region has the DNA TGTGCCAGCCGGTCGGGGTTAGCCAAAAACATTCAGTACTTC.

The chain carries TRBV9 and TRBJ2-1; the match to TRBD1 covers 7 bases. The CDR3 is 17 amino acids. Germline V lookup: CDR1 SGDLS, CDR2 YYNGEE. Losses at the gene ends were 0 bases for V and 9 bases for J; bases not matched to a gene: 15. In DNA, the CDR3 is TGTGCCAGCAGCGTAGGGTCCCGACAGGGCCATAACAGTGAGCAGTTCTTC. It translates to CASSVGSRQGHNSEQFF.

This clone was recorded a few times. The chain combines TRBV11-3 with TRBJ2-3; D may be TRBD2 (5 bases). V was clipped by 6 bases and J by 2 bases, with 21 bases between them. CDR1 SGHNT and CDR2 YENEEA come from the germline V gene. The CDR3 sequence is 17 residues long. The CDR3 nucleotides read TGTGCCAGCAGTTCCTGGTCCGGGGTCGCTATCACAGATACGCAGTATTTT. The encoded protein is CASSSWSGVAITDTQYF.

The chain links TRBV10-3 to TRBJ2-7, with D tentatively TRBD2 (7 bases). The CDR3 consists of 17 residues. V was pared by 2 bases and J by 2 bases, with 19 bases between. CDR1 is ENHRY and CDR2 is SYGVKD in the germline V gene. The CDR3 sequence is CAISEPHGGQQTYEQYF. For the CDR3, the DNA is TGTGCCATCAGTGAGCCCCACGGGGGGCAGCAAACCTACGAGCAGTACTTC.

The chain recombines TRBV4-3 with TRBJ1-3; no clear D gene. This CDR3 has 13 amino acids. V lost 2 bases and J 7 bases, leaving 9 bases between the germline ends. CDR1 is LGHNA, CDR2 YSLEER, per germline. CDR3 nucleotide sequence: TGCGCCAGCAGCCAAACACAAGGGAACACCATATATTTT. Residues: CASSQTQGNTIYF.

The V and J genes are TRBV28 and TRBJ2-7; D possibly uses TRBD1 or TRBD2 (7 bases each). The ends were cut back, 7 bases at V and 5 bases at J, with 18 bases in the middle. Germline CDR1 and CDR2: MDHEN and SYDVKM. This CDR3 is built from 14 residues. CDR3 DNA: TGTGCCAGCATAGGGGGGGCAGGGGGTAACGAGCAGTACTTC. Its protein product is CASIGGAGGNEQYF.

V and J are TRBV12-5 and TRBJ1-1; D gene uncertain. The germline V and J ends were trimmed by 0 bases and 4 bases, with 9 bases remaining between them. The CDR3 consists of 14 residues. CDR1 is LGHNT and CDR2 is FRNRAP in the germline V gene. The CDR3 loop is CASGLVPGITEAFF. The CDR3 DNA reads TGTGCTAGTGGTTTGGTACCGGGGATCACTGAAGCTTTCTTT.

The sample holds one count of this clone. The V gene is TRBV4-2, the J gene TRBJ1-3; D perhaps matches TRBD1 (6 bases). Trimming removed 0 bases at V and 4 bases at J, with 16 bases between. The length of the CDR3 is 17 residues. The germline V gene encodes CDR1 LGHNA and CDR2 YNFKEQ. The CDR3: CASSQEWGRGTGNTIYF. Written as DNA, the CDR3 is TGTGCCAGCAGCCAAGAATGGGGCAGGGGCACGGGAAACACCATATATTTT.

The chain has TRBV5-4 and TRBJ2-3; perhaps TRBD1 as D (6 bases). Germline V gene sequence: CDR1 SGHNT, CDR2 YYREEE (reference sequence). With 2 bases removed from V and 4 bases from J, the gap between germline ends came to 11 bases. The CDR3 extends over 14 amino acids. Written as DNA, the CDR3 is TGTGCCAGCAGCTTCCAGGGGCGGGCAGATACGCAGTATTTT. It translates to CASSFQGRADTQYF.

V gene TRBV4-2 combines with J gene TRBJ2-3, with TRBD1 identical over 8 bases. This CDR3 comprises 15 residues. The trim removed 3 bases at V and 6 bases at J, leaving 8 bases unmatched. The V gene's germline CDR1 is LGHNA and CDR2 YNFKEQ. The CDR3 sequence is CASSQGDRPPDTQYF. CDR3 in DNA: TGTGCCAGCAGCCAGGGGGACAGGCCGCCGGATACGCAGTATTTT.

The chain is built from TRBV10-3 and TRBJ2-1; 12 positions agree with TRBD2. CDR1 is ENHRY, CDR2 SYGVKD, per germline. V lost 2 bases and J lost 8; bases outside the gene matches: 19. The CDR3 consists of 20 residues. Here the CDR3 reads CAISETSGGSTSGSTYEQFF. The CDR3 nucleotides are TGTGCCATCAGTGAGACCTCGGGGGGTTCGACTAGCGGGAGTACGTATGAGCAGTTCTTC.

V usage is TRBV23-1 and J usage is TRBJ2-7; 10 bases agree with TRBD2. Being an ORF, TRBV23-1 has a function that is uncertain. There are 14 residues in the CDR3. V shed 8 bases, J shed 2 bases, and the junction held 6 bases outside the gene matches. As DNA, the CDR3 is TGCGCCAGCCCACCTAGCGGGGGCACCTACGAGCAGTACTTC. Protein product: CASPPSGGTYEQYF.

V gene TRBV28 combines with J gene TRBJ1-2, with a possible D match to TRBD1 (6 bases). In germline, CDR1 is MDHEN, CDR2 SYDVKM. Trimming took off 4 bases at V and 4 bases at J, with 13 bases between the two ends. The CDR3 contains 14 residues. Written as DNA, the CDR3 is TGTGCCAGCAGTTACCCCACAGGGCCCTATGGCTACACCTTC. Residues: CASSYPTGPYGYTF.

The chain couples TRBV18 to TRBJ2-2; D may be TRBD1 or TRBD2 (5 bases each). Trimming removed 1 base from V and 4 bases from J, with 10 bases in between. This CDR3 comprises 15 residues. Per germline, CDR1 KGHSH and CDR2 LQKENI. CDR3 sequence reads: CASSPQGESTGELFF. As DNA, the CDR3 is TGTGCCAGCTCACCACAAGGGGAGAGCACCGGGGAGCTGTTTTTT.

This clone was detected only once. The J gene is TRBJ1-2, the V gene TRBV29-1; no clear D. The CDR3 consists of 14 residues. The germline gives CDR1 SQVTM, CDR2 ANQGSEA. V lost 5 bases to trimming and J lost 0 bases, with 13 bases between them. The CDR3 loop reads CSVRRNLANYGYTF. The CDR3 DNA reads TGCAGCGTTCGACGGAACCTAGCTAACTATGGCTACACCTTC.

V and J are TRBV19 and TRBJ2-3; no clear D. Germline CDR1 reads LNHDA; CDR2 reads SQIVND (reference sequence). V was clipped by 5 bases and J by 6 bases, with 12 bases between them. CDR3 length: 13 residues. The CDR3 DNA reads TGTGCCAGTAGTCGGGCCGGTGTGGATACGCAGTATTTT. Translation gives CASSRAGVDTQYF.

This clone was observed a single time. The chain links TRBV2 to TRBJ2-2, with 11 bases matching TRBD2. V trimming: 6 bases; J trimming: 4 bases; junction bases outside the gene matches: 4. The germline V gene has CDR1 SNHLY and CDR2 FYNNEI. There are 15 residues in the CDR3. Written as DNA, the CDR3 is TGTGCCAGCAGAGGTGGACTAGCGGGCACCGGGGAGCTGTTTTTT. It encodes CASRGGLAGTGELFF. The variable domain in full, with the rest retrieved from reference TRBV2 and TRBJ2-2, is EPEVTQTPSHQVTQMGQEVILRCVPISNHLYFYWYRQILGQKVEFLVSFYNNEISEKSEIFDDQFSVERPDGSNFTLKIRSTKLEDSAMYFCASRGGLAGTGELFFGEGSRLTVL.

This clone came up once. The V call is TRBV18, the J call TRBJ2-1, with 7 bases that match TRBD2. Germline trimming cut 3 bases from V and 4 bases from J; bases unmatched to any gene: 6. The CDR3 has 15 amino acids. CDR1 and CDR2 from the germline V gene are KGHSH and LQKENI. CDR3 region: CASSPTTSPYNEQFF. In DNA, the CDR3 is TGTGCCAGCTCACCCACGACTAGCCCTTACAATGAGCAGTTCTTC.

This rearrangement joins TRBV5-1 to TRBJ2-2; D remains unclear. Per the germline V gene, CDR1 is SGHRS and CDR2 is YFSETQ. This CDR3 is 13 amino acids long. V was shortened by 4 bases and J by 1 base, with 5 bases between the two germline ends. CDR3 residues: CASSAENTGELFF. Here the CDR3 DNA reads TGCGCCAGCAGCGCCGAGAACACCGGGGAGCTGTTTTTT.

V is TRBV4-3 and J is TRBJ2-6; D possibly corresponds to TRBD2 (6 bases). Germline loops: CDR1 LGHNA, CDR2 YSLEER. This CDR3 comprises 17 residues. Trimming removed 0 bases from V and 3 bases from J, with 12 bases in between. The CDR3 coding sequence is TGCGCCAGCAGCCAAGATGGAGGGGCTGGTGGGGCCAACGTCCTGACTTTC. It translates to CASSQDGGAGGANVLTF.

The chain is built from TRBV19 and TRBJ1-1; TRBD1 agrees at 7 bases. V shed 3 bases, J shed 3 bases, and the junction held 10 bases outside the gene matches. The CDR3 has 16 amino acids. Looked up from germline, CDR1 is LNHDA and CDR2 is SQIVND (reference sequence). As DNA, the CDR3 is TGTGCCAGTAGTATCATCACGACAGGGTGGGACACTGAAGCTTTCTTT. It is translated as CASSIITTGWDTEAFF.

The chain uses TRBV5-1 and TRBJ1-3; no clear D. In germline, CDR1 is SGHRS, CDR2 YFSETQ. This CDR3 spans 15 amino acids. V lost 0 bases and J lost 0, with 7 bases in between. Here the CDR3 reads CASSLAGDSGNTIYF. The DNA for the CDR3 is TGCGCCAGCAGCTTGGCAGGAGACTCTGGAAACACCATATATTTT.

This clone has just one count. The chain combines TRBV4-2 with TRBJ2-1; D may match TRBD1 or TRBD2 (5 bases each). The CDR3 length is 13 residues. V was cut by 0 bases and J by 15 bases, with 15 bases left in between. CDR1 and CDR2 (germline): LGHNA, YNFKEQ. The CDR3 DNA follows: TGTGCCAGCAGCCAAGACCCCGGGACCTGGGGGTTCTTC. It specifies CASSQDPGTWGFF.

The CDR3 bases are TGTGCCAGCAGCTTAGGGCCCCCCTATGGCTACACCTTC. This sequence encodes CASSLGPPYGYTF. J is TRBJ1-2 and V is TRBV7-3; D is ambiguous. Per the germline V gene, CDR1 is SGHTA and CDR2 is FQGTGA. V dropped 2 bases and J dropped 4 bases, with 8 bases sitting between them. The CDR3 is made up of 13 amino acids.